This T cell receptor beta chain was obtained from a study of brain T cells in children with intractable seizures. General study results and limits: Clones missing pre-surgery may reflect undersampling of that blood sample. Among the top 50 brain clones were public and private clonotypes.

Worth noting for this clone: The antigen remains undetermined.

Only cases whose brain tissue showed the highest T cell transcript signatures were sequenced. Patients received at least one anti-epileptic drug before surgery. Trimming pared 0 bases from V and 9 bases from J, leaving 9 bases between. CDR3 length equals 13 residues. Germline values: CDR1 SGHRS, CDR2 YFSETQ. The data were produced by immunoSEQ multiplex PCR, yet TCRdb's version contains in-frame clones alone and is incomplete. Among about 2,000 clones listed, 78% were seen once. The V call is TRBV5-1, the J call TRBJ2-2; D not resolved. Source: resected brain tissue, taken at surgery. This clonotype originated in a girl under 10 years old with tuberous sclerosis and intractable seizures. In DNA, the CDR3 is TGCGCCAGCAGCTTGGCCCAAGAAAGGGAGCTGTTTTTT. Translating it yields CASSLAQERELFF.